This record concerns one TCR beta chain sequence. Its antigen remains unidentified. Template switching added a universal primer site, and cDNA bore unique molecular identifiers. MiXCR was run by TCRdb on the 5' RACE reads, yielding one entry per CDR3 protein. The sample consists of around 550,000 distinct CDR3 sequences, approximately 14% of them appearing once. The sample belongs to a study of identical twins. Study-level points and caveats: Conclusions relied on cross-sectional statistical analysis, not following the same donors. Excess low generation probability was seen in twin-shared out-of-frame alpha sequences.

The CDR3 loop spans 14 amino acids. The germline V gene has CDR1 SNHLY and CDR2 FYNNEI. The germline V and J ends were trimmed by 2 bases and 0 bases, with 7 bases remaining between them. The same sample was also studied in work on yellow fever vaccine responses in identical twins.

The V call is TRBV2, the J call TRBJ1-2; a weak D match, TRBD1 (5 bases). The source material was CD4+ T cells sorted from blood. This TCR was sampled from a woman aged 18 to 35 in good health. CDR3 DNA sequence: TGTGCCAGCAGTGAACAGGGATCTAACTATGGCTACACCTTC. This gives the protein CASSEQGSNYGYTF.